The 8 T cell receptor beta chains below all came from one sample that was sequenced in a study of blood T cell repertoires in COVID-19. Method: immunoSEQ multiplex PCR; TCRdb's copy keeps in-frame clones and lacks some. Among about 140,000 clones listed, about 79% were seen once. Specimen: PBMCs or T cells enriched from blood (not recorded which). These receptor sequences come from a woman between 45 and 65 years old who had recovered from COVID-19.

This clone has more than one count but fewer than ten. The chain carries TRBV7-3 and TRBJ2-3; 7 bases are shared with TRBD2. V lost 4 bases, J lost 11 bases, and 3 bases stayed unmatched. The CDR3 runs 11 residues. Germline CDR1 reads SGHTA; CDR2 reads FQGTGA. The CDR3 DNA follows: TGTGCCAGCAGCTCCGGGACTATGCAGTATTTT. Translating it yields CASSSGTMQYF.

At least ten counts were recorded for this clone. The rearrangement uses TRBV5-1 and TRBJ2-7; TRBD2 aligns across 10 bases. The CDR3 is 15 amino acids. CDR1 SGHRS and CDR2 YFSETQ come from the germline V gene. After removal of 0 bases from V and 5 bases from J, the junction contained 5 bases not matched to a gene. CDR3 coding DNA: TGCGCCAGCAGCTTGGAATCTAGCGGGGGCGACGAGCAGTACTTC. It yields the protein CASSLESSGGDEQYF.

The sample holds a few counts of this clone. The DNA for the CDR3 is TGTGCCAGCAGCCAAAGGACCTGGACAGGGTCTGGGGCCAACGTCCTGACTTTC. It encodes CASSQRTWTGSGANVLTF. This sequence joins TRBV14 and TRBJ2-6; TRBD1 agrees at 8 bases. This CDR3 spans 18 amino acids. Germline-derived CDR1 and CDR2 are SGHDN and FVKESK. After removal of 2 bases from V and 1 base from J, the junction contained 7 bases not matched to a gene.

The chain is built from TRBV4-1 and TRBJ1-5, with a tentative D call TRBD1 (6 bases). There are 16 residues in the CDR3. Between the trimmed V and J ends, which lost 1 base and 6 bases, there was a span of 16 bases. Per the germline V gene, CDR1 is MGHRA and CDR2 is YSYEKL. The CDR3 sequence: CASSQGIGGFFQPQHF. In DNA form, the CDR3 reads TGCGCCAGCAGCCAAGGAATAGGGGGTTTCTTTCAGCCCCAGCATTTT.

V usage is TRBV28 and J usage is TRBJ1-5; TRBD1 might be the D (6 bases). Germline CDR1 MDHEN, CDR2 SYDVKM. There are 17 residues in the CDR3. The V end was cut by 6 bases, the J end by 7 bases, with 25 bases between. CDR3 loop: CASSGSLDRHWKQPQHF. CDR3 sequence (DNA): TGTGCCAGCAGCGGAAGTCTCGACAGGCACTGGAAACAGCCCCAGCATTTT.

This chain's CDR3 is CAWSRGLGVSGELFF. The CDR3, as DNA: TGTGCCTGGAGTCGCGGACTAGGGGTTTCCGGGGAGCTGTTTTTT. This rearrangement joins TRBV30 to TRBJ2-2, with 7 positions matching TRBD2. With V trimmed by 2 bases and J by 6 bases, 9 bases remained unmatched. The CDR3 has 15 residues. CDR1 GTSNPN and CDR2 SVGIG come from the germline V gene (reference sequence).

The chain combines TRBV13 with TRBJ1-5; D is possibly TRBD1 (6 bases). Trimming removed 0 bases at V and 6 bases at J, with 9 bases between. This CDR3 is built from 14 residues. Germline CDR1 reads PRHDT; CDR2 reads FYEKMQ (reference sequence). The CDR3 DNA follows: TGTGCCAGCAGCTTAGGGGGGGCGGGTCAGCCCCAGCATTTT. Translation gives CASSLGGAGQPQHF.

This clone was observed once. The CDR3 DNA follows: TGCAGCGTTGACCAGGGGGATGGGACAGATACGCAGTATTTT. Translation gives CSVDQGDGTDTQYF. The chain couples TRBV29-1 to TRBJ2-3; 7 bases align to TRBD1. Losses at the gene ends were 3 bases for V and 3 bases for J; bases not matched to a gene: 6. CDR3 length equals 14 residues. Germline V gene sequence: CDR1 SQVTM, CDR2 ANQGSEA.